This T cell receptor (beta chain) was identified during a study of blood T cell repertoires in COVID-19. The CDR3 loop spans 15 amino acids. V was shortened by 2 bases and J by 4 bases, with 15 bases between the two germline ends. Germline-derived CDR1 and CDR2 are SGHRS and YFSETQ. This clone was detected once. Using immunoSEQ multiplex PCR, the repertoire was profiled, and TCRdb retains in-frame clones only, with some absent. In the table there are about 350,000 clones, around 90% of which are singletons. The clonotype originates from an older woman with COVID-19, enrolled during active disease. The chain joins TRBV5-1 to TRBJ1-2, with D maybe TRBD1 (6 bases). Input material: peripheral blood. The CDR3 region has the DNA TGCGCCAGCAGCTTCGGTTTTCAGGGGAGCTATGGCTACACCTTC. The encoded protein is CASSFGFQGSYGYTF.